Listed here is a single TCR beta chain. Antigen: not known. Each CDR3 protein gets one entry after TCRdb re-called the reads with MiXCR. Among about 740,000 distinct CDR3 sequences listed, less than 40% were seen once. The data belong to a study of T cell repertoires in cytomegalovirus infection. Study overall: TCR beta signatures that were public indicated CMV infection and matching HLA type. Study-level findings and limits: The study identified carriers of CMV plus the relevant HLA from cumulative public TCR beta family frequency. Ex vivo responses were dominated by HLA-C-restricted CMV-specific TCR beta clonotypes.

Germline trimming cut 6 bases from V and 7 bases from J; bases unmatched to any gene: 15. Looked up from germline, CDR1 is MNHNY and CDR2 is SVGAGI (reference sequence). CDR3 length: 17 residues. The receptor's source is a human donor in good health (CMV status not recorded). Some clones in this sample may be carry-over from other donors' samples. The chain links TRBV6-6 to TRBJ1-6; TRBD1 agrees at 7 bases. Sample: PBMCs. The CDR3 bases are TGTGCCAGCAGCCAAGGGGGCCCGCGGGACAGCAATTCACCCCTCCACTTT. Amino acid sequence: CASSQGGPRDSNSPLHF.